This passage covers 8 T cell receptor beta chains from one sample sequenced in a study of Ad26.COV2.S vaccination and SARS-CoV-2 variants. The treatment was: around 19 received Ad26.COV2.S at low or high dose, single or two shots; roughly five received placebo; per-sample allocation not given. Repertoires come from day 63 after the first vaccine or placebo injection. The protocol was immunoSEQ multiplex PCR, while the TCRdb copy is restricted to in-frame clones and leaves out a portion. Among roughly 300,000 clones listed, about 89% were seen once. Sequencing was performed on peripheral blood, taken in a trial of Ad26.COV2.S vaccine versus placebo. All receptors derive from a person between 18 and 65 years old who received the Ad26.COV2.S COVID-19 vaccine or a placebo.

V gene TRBV5-6 combines with J gene TRBJ1-2, with a weak D call TRBD1 (5 bases). CDR1 and CDR2 from the germline V gene are SGHDT and YYEEEE. V was trimmed by 0 bases and J by 8 bases, leaving 11 bases between them. The CDR3 loop spans 13 amino acids. The CDR3 nucleotides read TGTGCCAGCAGCTTGGCCAGGGTCGGGGGCTACACCTTC. This translates into CASSLARVGGYTF.

The J gene is TRBJ1-4, the V gene TRBV2, with no clear D. Germline lookup yields CDR1 SNHLY and CDR2 FYNNEI. CDR3 length: 16 residues. V dropped 3 bases and J dropped 2 bases, with 13 bases sitting between them. CDR3 sequence reads: CASSDWRKPTNEKLFF. CDR3 in DNA: TGTGCCAGCAGTGATTGGAGGAAACCCACTAATGAAAAACTGTTTTTT.

The chain carries TRBV29-1 and TRBJ2-5; maybe TRBD1 (6 bases). Germline CDR1 is SQVTM and CDR2 is ANQGSEA. The V and J ends lost 4 bases and 5 bases respectively, with 20 bases between them. The CDR3 is made up of 15 amino acids. CDR3 DNA: TGCAGCGTTGCGGCAGGGGCCGAATTCGAGGAGACCCAGTACTTC. Protein product: CSVAAGAEFEETQYF.

On this clone itself: This specimen includes other DNA sequences encoding the same CDR3. This chain connects TRBV9 to TRBJ2-2; D not resolved. Deletions cut 0 bases from V and 2 bases from J, with 2 bases between. CDR3 length: 13 residues. Looked up from germline, CDR1 is SGDLS and CDR2 is YYNGEE. This CDR3 reads CASSVGNTGELFF. CDR3 coding DNA: TGTGCCAGCAGCGTAGGAAACACCGGGGAGCTGTTTTTT.

V is TRBV7-8 and J is TRBJ2-7; D not certain. The length of the CDR3 is 16 residues. CDR1 is SGHVS and CDR2 is FQNEAQ in the germline V gene. V shed 0 bases and J shed 6 bases, with 18 bases lying between them. The CDR3 nucleotides are TGTGCCAGCAGCTTAGCGCGTTTTGAAGGGATCAGCGAGCAGTACTTC. Protein: CASSLARFEGISEQYF.

This CDR3 is CASSFSPGTEAFF. The DNA for the CDR3 is TGCGCCAGCAGCTTTTCCCCGGGGACTGAAGCTTTCTTT. The rearrangement links TRBV5-1 to TRBJ1-1; unclear D gene. V dropped 2 bases and J dropped 5 bases, with 10 bases sitting between them. CDR1 is SGHRS and CDR2 is YFSETQ in the germline V gene. This CDR3 is built from 13 residues.

The rearrangement joins TRBV6-5 to TRBJ2-2, with D perhaps assigned TRBD1 or TRBD2 (5 bases each). The CDR3 runs 14 residues. Germline CDR1 MNHEY, CDR2 SVGAGI. V was shortened by 6 bases and J by 8 bases, with 16 bases between the two germline ends. CDR3 DNA: TGTGCCAGCAGCTATGGGGACGTCGGGGGGGAGCTGTTTTTT. Protein sequence: CASSYGDVGGELFF.

The V call is TRBV21-1, the J call TRBJ1-2; the tabulated D call, TRBD1, remains unverified against the DNA. TRBV21-1 is classified as a pseudogene. There are 17 residues in the CDR3. CDR3 amino acids: CASSKGDRVGDDYGYTF. CDR3 DNA: TGTGCCAGCAGCAAAGGAGACAGGGTAGGGGATGACTATGGCTACACCTTC.